Listed below are T cell receptor beta chains from one sample, sequenced in a study of CD8 T cells in ankylosing spondylitis. TCRdb analysed the 5' RACE reads with MiXCR anew, one entry per CDR3 protein. The sample shows about 840,000 distinct CDR3 sequences, about 12% of them seen only once. The sequencing input was blood, either unsorted or a sorted T cell fraction (not recorded which). The receptors here all came from a male donor with ankylosing spondylitis. Both conserved end residues are part of each CDR3.

v_call	j_call	cdr3_aa
TRBV28	TRBJ2-5	CASSSPLAGYETQYF
TRBV27	TRBJ2-7	CASSRISGTEPYEQYF
TRBV18	TRBJ2-5	CASSPPPGETQYF
TRBV6-5	TRBJ1-2	CASSYSGNDYGYTF
TRBV30	TRBJ2-5	CAWSPTRVTGNKTPPQYF
TRBV20-1	TRBJ1-1	CSAANRGRRGNTEAFF
TRBV6-5	TRBJ2-5	CASSYASTGSGETQYF
TRBV12-3/TRBV12-4	TRBJ2-3	CASSSMPRRDTQYF
TRBV2	TRBJ1-2	CASSVGQGVLVWYGYTF
TRBV20-1	TRBJ2-3	CSASKREHTDTQYF
TRBV7-2	TRBJ1-6	CASSPKGARSSPLHF
TRBV4-3	TRBJ2-3	CASSQVPYWTSPDTQYF
TRBV11-2	TRBJ2-7	CASSLVERGTYEQYF
TRBV5-1	TRBJ2-7	CASSLGPGDSYEQYF
TRBV18	TRBJ2-3	CASSLSLGTDTQYF
TRBV12-3/TRBV12-4	TRBJ1-5	CASSRIHGPQHF